This T cell receptor (beta chain) comes out of a study of cytomegalovirus exposure and HLA in healthy donors. The study, taken as a whole, reports: Investigators reported 150 to 200 TCR beta chains as tied to cytomegalovirus.

Healthy people donating bone marrow made up the donors. 13 Jbeta primers and 60 Vbeta primers were used for the PCR. Only in-frame clones appear in the TCRdb table, and some are missing; sequencing was by immunoSEQ multiplex PCR. The sample includes more than 95,000 clones, around 67% of them seen just once. J was trimmed by 2 bases and V by 0 bases; bases with no gene match: 3. Germline V gene lookup returns CDR1 MDHEN and CDR2 SYDVKM. The CDR3 has 15 amino acids. A note on this clone: The antigen is not known.

Specimen: PBMCs. The clonotype originates from a woman aged 45-59 years in good health and CMV-seronegative. The chain uses TRBV28 and TRBJ1-2; the match to TRBD1 covers 7 bases. The CDR3 protein is CASSLWTGQNYGYTF. The CDR3 DNA reads as TGTGCCAGCAGTTTATGGACGGGACAGAACTATGGCTACACCTTC.